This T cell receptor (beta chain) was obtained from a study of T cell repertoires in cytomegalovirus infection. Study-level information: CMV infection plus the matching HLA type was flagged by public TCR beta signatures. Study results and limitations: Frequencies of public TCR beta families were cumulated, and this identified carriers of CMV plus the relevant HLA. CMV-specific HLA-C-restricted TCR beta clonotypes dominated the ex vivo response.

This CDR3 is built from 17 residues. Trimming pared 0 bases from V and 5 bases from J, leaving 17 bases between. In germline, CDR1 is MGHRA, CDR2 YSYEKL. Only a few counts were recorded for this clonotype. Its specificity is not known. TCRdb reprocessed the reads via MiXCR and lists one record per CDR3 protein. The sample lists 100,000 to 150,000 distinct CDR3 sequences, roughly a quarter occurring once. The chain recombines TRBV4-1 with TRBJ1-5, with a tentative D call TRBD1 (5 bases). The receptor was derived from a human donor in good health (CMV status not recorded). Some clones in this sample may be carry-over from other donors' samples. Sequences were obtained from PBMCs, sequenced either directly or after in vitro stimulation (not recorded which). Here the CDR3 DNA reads TGCGCCAGCAGCCAAGAACCCGACACCGGGGGGTATCAGCCCCAGCATTTT. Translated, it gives CASSQEPDTGGYQPQHF.